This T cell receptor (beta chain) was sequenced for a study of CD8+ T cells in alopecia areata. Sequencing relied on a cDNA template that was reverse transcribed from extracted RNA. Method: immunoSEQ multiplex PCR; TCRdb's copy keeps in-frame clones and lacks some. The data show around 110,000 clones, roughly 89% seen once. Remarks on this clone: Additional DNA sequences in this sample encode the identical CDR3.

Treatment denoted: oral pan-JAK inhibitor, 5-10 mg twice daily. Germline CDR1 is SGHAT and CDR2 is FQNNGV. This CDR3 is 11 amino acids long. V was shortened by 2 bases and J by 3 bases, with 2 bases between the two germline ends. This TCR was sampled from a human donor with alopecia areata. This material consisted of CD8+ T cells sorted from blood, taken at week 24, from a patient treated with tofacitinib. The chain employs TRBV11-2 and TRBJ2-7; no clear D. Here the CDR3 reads CASSLNYEQYF. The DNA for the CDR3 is TGTGCCAGCAGCTTAAACTACGAGCAGTACTTC.